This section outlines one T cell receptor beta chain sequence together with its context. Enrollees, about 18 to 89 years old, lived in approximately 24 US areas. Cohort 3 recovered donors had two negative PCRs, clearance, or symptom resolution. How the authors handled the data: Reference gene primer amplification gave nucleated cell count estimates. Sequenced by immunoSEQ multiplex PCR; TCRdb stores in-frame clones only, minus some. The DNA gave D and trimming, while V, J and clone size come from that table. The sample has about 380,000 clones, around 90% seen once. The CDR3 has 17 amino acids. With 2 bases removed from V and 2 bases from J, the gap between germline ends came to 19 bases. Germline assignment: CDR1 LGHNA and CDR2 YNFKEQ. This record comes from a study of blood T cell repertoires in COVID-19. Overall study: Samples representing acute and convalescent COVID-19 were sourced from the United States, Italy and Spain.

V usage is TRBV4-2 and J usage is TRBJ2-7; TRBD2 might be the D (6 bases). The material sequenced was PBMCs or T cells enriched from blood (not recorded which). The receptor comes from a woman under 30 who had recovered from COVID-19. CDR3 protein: CASSQFRTGDSTYEQYF. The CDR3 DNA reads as TGTGCCAGCAGCCAATTTCGGACGGGGGACTCGACCTACGAGCAGTACTTC.